One and the same sample provided the 27 T cell receptor beta chains below, sequenced in a study of T cells in Graves' hyperthyroidism and ophthalmopathy. Template material for amplifying TCR beta CDR3 regions consisted of RNA transcripts. First-round RT-PCR targeting the TCR CDR3 was performed with the HTBI primer set. TCRdb recomputed calls from the multiplex PCR reads with MiXCR, one row per CDR3 protein. Altogether hundreds of thousands of distinct CDR3 sequences are present, 35% being singletons, with the ten largest covering less than 35%. The material sequenced was blood. The receptors shown here come from a woman aged 40 to 50 with Graves' hyperthyroidism.

This clonotype was found a few times. The chain joins TRBV19 to TRBJ2-5; 8 bases map to TRBD1. The trim removed 2 bases at V and 4 bases at J, leaving 15 bases unmatched. The CDR3 consists of 18 residues. CDR1 is LNHDA and CDR2 is SQIVND in the germline V gene (reference sequence). CDR3 bases: TGTGCCAGTAGTATATATTGGACAGGGAAGGCTGGAGGAGAGACCCAGTACTTC. Its translation: CASSIYWTGKAGGETQYF.

In the case of this clonotype: A read error may explain this, as a much larger clone is one base away. The rearrangement joins TRBV24-1 to TRBJ1-6; D uncertain. V lost 7 bases to trimming and J lost 0 bases, with 12 bases between them. Germline CDR1 KGHDR, CDR2 SFDVKD. CDR3 length: 16 residues. DNA for the CDR3: TGTGCCACCAGCTTAGCGGGGAGCTCCTATAATTCACCCCTCCACTTT. It encodes CATSLAGSSYNSPLHF.

The CDR3 loop reads CASSQVLGLGTYEQYF. CDR3 DNA sequence: TGCGCCAGCAGCCAAGTTCTGGGTTTGGGGACCTACGAGCAGTACTTC. This chain connects TRBV4-1 to TRBJ2-7; D gene ambiguous. This CDR3 is built from 16 residues. V dropped 1 base and J dropped 2 bases, with 15 bases sitting between them. The germline V gene has CDR1 MGHRA and CDR2 YSYEKL.

This clonotype has ten or more counts. At one of its ends the junction is not consistent with the germline gene, which may arise from a read error. This chain uses TRBV2 with TRBJ2-5; no clear D gene. The germline V gene encodes CDR1 SNHLY and CDR2 FYNNEI. The CDR3 totals 12 residues. The CDR3 nucleotides read TGTGCCAGCAGGGAAGAGGAGGAGACCCAGTACTTC. It translates to CASREEEETQYF.

This clonotype appeared many times. The genes are TRBV5-1 and TRBJ1-1; D call uncertain. Germline V gives CDR1 SGHRS, CDR2 YFSETQ. Deletions cut 4 bases from V and 1 base from J, with 11 bases between. The CDR3 sequence is 14 residues long. The CDR3 protein is CASSPKTQNTEAFF. CDR3 DNA: TGCGCCAGCAGCCCAAAGACACAGAACACTGAAGCTTTCTTT.

This clonotype occurred a few times. The chain employs TRBV5-1 and TRBJ2-7; 13 positions match TRBD2. V trimming: 2 bases; J trimming: 5 bases; junction bases outside the gene matches: 4. Germline CDR1 is SGHRS and CDR2 is YFSETQ. The CDR3 is 15 amino acids. The CDR3 sequence is CASSLLAGGPDEQYF. CDR3 in DNA: TGCGCCAGCAGCTTACTAGCGGGAGGGCCTGACGAGCAGTACTTC.

The chain joins TRBV29-1 to TRBJ1-2; TRBD1 agrees at 7 bases. CDR1 and CDR2 (germline): SQVTM, ANQGSEA. The CDR3 covers 17 residues. Trimming removed 5 bases from V and 2 bases from J; junction bases left unmatched: 17. For the CDR3, the DNA is TGCAGCGTTCGTAATCCCCCCGGAACAGGGGAAAACTATGGCTACACCTTC. Translation: CSVRNPPGTGENYGYTF.

V and J are TRBV19 and TRBJ1-1, with 7 bases lining up with TRBD1. Germline lookup yields CDR1 LNHDA and CDR2 SQIVND (reference sequence). This CDR3 region has 13 residues. J was trimmed by 7 bases and V by 4 bases; bases with no gene match: 6. DNA for the CDR3: TGTGCCAGTAGTACGAAGGGGGCCGGTGAAGCTTTCTTT. Its protein is CASSTKGAGEAFF.

This clonotype was counted between two and nine times. The V call is TRBV12-3 or TRBV12-4, the J call TRBJ2-7; D may match TRBD1 or TRBD2 (5 bases each). This CDR3 is built from 16 residues. Trimming stripped 6 bases from V and 2 bases from J, with 20 bases between. CDR3 amino acids: CASSSNGPGRTYEQYF. The CDR3 coding sequence is TGTGCCAGCAGCTCGAACGGTCCGGGACGGACCTACGAGCAGTACTTC.

This clonotype came up a few times. The CDR3: CASMLAGGTSYEQYF. The CDR3 nucleotides read TGTGCCAGCATGCTAGCGGGGGGAACCTCCTACGAGCAGTACTTC. This rearrangement joins TRBV6-5 to TRBJ2-7; 11 bases fit TRBD2. The V and J ends lost 7 bases and 0 bases, in that order; junction bases with no gene match: 5. Germline CDR1 MNHEY, CDR2 SVGAGI. The length of the CDR3 is 15 residues.

The table lists this clonotype with many counts. V usage is TRBV5-6 and J usage is TRBJ1-5; unclear D gene. This CDR3 comprises 15 residues. CDR1 is SGHDT and CDR2 is YYEEEE in the germline V gene. V shed 0 bases and J shed 0 bases, with 7 bases lying between them. CDR3 loop: CASSLAAPSNQPQHF. The CDR3 region has the DNA TGTGCCAGCAGCTTGGCAGCTCCTAGCAATCAGCCCCAGCATTTT.

As for this clonotype: This may stem from a read error, because a much larger clone lies one nucleotide away. The chain couples TRBV29-1 to TRBJ2-3; 9 nucleotides match TRBD2. The CDR3 consists of 12 residues. CDR1 and CDR2 (germline): SQVTM, ANQGSEA. CDR3 sequence: CGVGAGGDTQYF. Here the CDR3 DNA reads TGCGGCGTTGGGGCGGGAGGGGATACGCAGTATTTT.

Only a few counts were recorded for this clonotype. V is TRBV7-3 and J is TRBJ1-1, with TRBD1 identical over 11 bases. The J segment lost 10 bases and the V segment lost 5 bases, leaving 6 bases of the junction unmatched. The CDR3 runs 13 residues. The germline V gene encodes CDR1 SGHTA and CDR2 FQGTGA. CDR3 bases: TGTGCCAGCAGCCAAGGACAGGGGGCGGCAGCTTTCTTT. It is translated as CASSQGQGAAAFF.

In this sample, this clonotype turned up a few times. V usage is TRBV5-8 and J usage is TRBJ2-2; D is uncertain. CDR1 and CDR2 from the germline V gene are SGHTS and YDEGEE. The CDR3 covers 13 residues. V lost 0 bases and J 4 bases, leaving 4 bases between the germline ends. CDR3 in amino acids: CASSLDFTGELFF. For the CDR3, the DNA is TGTGCCAGCAGCTTGGACTTCACCGGGGAGCTGTTTTTT.

Only a few counts were recorded for this clonotype. An end of the junction does not agree with germline; a read error may underlie this. V gene TRBV12-3 or TRBV12-4 combines with J gene TRBJ2-7; 10 bases fit TRBD2. The CDR3 runs to 15 residues. In DNA, the CDR3 is TGTGCCAGCAGCTTAGCTAGCGGGAGAAGAAACGAGCAGTACTTC. This encodes CASSLASGRRNEQYF.

Turning to this clonotype: Relative to the germline gene, one junction end is altered; a read error may explain this. V and J are TRBV11-2 and TRBJ1-2; tentative D call: TRBD1 (5 bases). CDR3 length: 15 amino acids. CDR1 and CDR2 (germline): SGHAT, FQNNGV. The DNA of the CDR3 is TGTGCCAGCAGCTTATTACCGGGGGGGAACTATGGCCACACCTTC. Residues: CASSLLPGGNYGHTF.

This clonotype was counted only a few times. This chain joins TRBV12-3 or TRBV12-4 and TRBJ1-3; D is unclear. Between the trimmed V and J ends, which lost 8 bases and 0 bases, there was a span of 11 bases. The CDR3 is 14 residues long. CDR3 region: CASSWGFSGNTIYF. The DNA of the CDR3 is TGTGCCAGCTCATGGGGTTTCTCTGGAAACACCATATATTTT.

At least ten counts were recorded for this clonotype. This chain's CDR3 is CSARAVGYEQYF. In nucleotides, the CDR3 is TGCAGTGCTAGAGCGGTGGGCTACGAGCAGTACTTC. This chain links TRBV20-1 with TRBJ2-7; no firm D call. Trimming pared 1 base from V and 3 bases from J, leaving 7 bases between. CDR1 and CDR2 (germline): DFQATT, SNEGSKA (reference sequence). The CDR3 contains 12 residues.

In this sample, this clonotype turned up many times. The rearrangement uses TRBV2 and TRBJ1-1; D uncertain. V was trimmed by 6 bases and J by 1 base, leaving 12 bases between them. The germline V gene has CDR1 SNHLY and CDR2 FYNNEI. CDR3 length equals 14 residues. CDR3 protein: CASRIDGGNTEAFF. CDR3 sequence (DNA): TGTGCCAGCAGAATCGACGGTGGGAACACTGAAGCTTTCTTT.

In its sample, this clonotype was seen many times. For the CDR3, the DNA is TGTGCCAGCAGCCAAGACAGTGGCAGGGAAAAACTGTTTTTT. Its translation is CASSQDSGREKLFF. The chain couples TRBV7-9 to TRBJ1-4, with TRBD1 as a possible D gene (5 bases). V shed 5 bases and J shed 8 bases, with 15 bases lying between them. The CDR3 is 14 residues long. Germline CDR1 reads SEHNR; CDR2 reads FQNEAQ (reference sequence).

Details on this clonotype: A much larger clonotype is one base distant, so this may be a read error. The chain uses TRBV5-1 and TRBJ2-2; perhaps TRBD1 as D (5 bases). The germline gives CDR1 SGHRS, CDR2 YFSETQ. This CDR3 contains 15 residues. The ends were cut back, 4 bases at V and 0 bases at J, with 10 bases in the middle. CDR3: CASSEQAANTGELFF. The CDR3 DNA reads as TGCGCCAGCAGCGAACAGGCGGCGAACACCGGGGAGCTGTTTTTT.

This clonotype came up many times. V and J are TRBV11-3 and TRBJ2-2; D is undetermined. Deletions cut 4 bases from V and 3 bases from J, with 15 bases between. The CDR3 has 16 residues. The germline gives CDR1 SGHNT, CDR2 YENEEA. The CDR3 nucleotides are TGTGCCAGCAGCTCAGTGGGGTGGATTTACACCGGGGAGCTGTTTTTT. It codes for CASSSVGWIYTGELFF.

This clonotype occurred many times. V usage is TRBV10-1 and J usage is TRBJ1-1; D uncertain. Between the trimmed V and J ends, which lost 3 bases and 0 bases, there was a span of 5 bases. CDR1 WNHNN and CDR2 SYGVQD come from the germline V gene (reference sequence). The CDR3 runs to 13 residues. CDR3 protein: CASSDGMNTEAFF. As DNA, the CDR3 is TGCGCCAGCAGTGATGGAATGAACACTGAAGCTTTCTTT.

This clonotype was seen only a few times. The rearrangement uses TRBV7-9 and TRBJ1-1; 10 bases agree with TRBD1. The CDR3 runs 16 residues. Germline CDR1 reads SEHNR; CDR2 reads FQNEAQ (reference sequence). Trimming at V came to 1 base and at J to 6 bases, leaving 8 bases not matched to a gene. This CDR3 is CASSLETGGMGAEAFF. DNA of the CDR3: TGTGCCAGCAGCTTAGAGACAGGGGGCATGGGAGCTGAAGCTTTCTTT.

This clonotype appeared many times. The chain joins TRBV20-1 to TRBJ1-1; 7 bases fit TRBD1. The trim removed 3 bases at V and 6 bases at J, leaving 13 bases unmatched. The CDR3 spans 15 residues. The germline gives CDR1 DFQATT, CDR2 SNEGSKA (reference sequence). The CDR3 sequence is CSASRSPTGFAEAFF. The CDR3 bases are TGCAGTGCTAGTCGAAGCCCGACAGGGTTCGCTGAAGCTTTCTTT.

Remarks on this clonotype: A much larger clone differs by one base, so this may be a read error. This rearrangement joins TRBV7-2 to TRBJ1-5; no clear D. The CDR3 consists of 12 residues. Germline-derived CDR1 and CDR2 are SGHTA and FQGNSA. CDR3 sequence reads: CASSLDSQPRHF. CDR3 nucleotides: TGTGCCAGCAGCTTAGATAGTCAGCCCCGGCATTTT.

To note about this clonotype: One end of the junction fails to match germline, which may point to a read error. The genes are TRBV20-1 and TRBJ2-2, with D perhaps TRBD1 (6 bases). The CDR3 is 13 amino acids. Germline CDR1 reads DFQATT; CDR2 reads SNEGSKA (reference sequence). The DNA of the CDR3 is TGCAGTGCTACTGATACAGGGACCGGGGAGCTGCTTTTT. Amino acid sequence: CSATDTGTGELLF.